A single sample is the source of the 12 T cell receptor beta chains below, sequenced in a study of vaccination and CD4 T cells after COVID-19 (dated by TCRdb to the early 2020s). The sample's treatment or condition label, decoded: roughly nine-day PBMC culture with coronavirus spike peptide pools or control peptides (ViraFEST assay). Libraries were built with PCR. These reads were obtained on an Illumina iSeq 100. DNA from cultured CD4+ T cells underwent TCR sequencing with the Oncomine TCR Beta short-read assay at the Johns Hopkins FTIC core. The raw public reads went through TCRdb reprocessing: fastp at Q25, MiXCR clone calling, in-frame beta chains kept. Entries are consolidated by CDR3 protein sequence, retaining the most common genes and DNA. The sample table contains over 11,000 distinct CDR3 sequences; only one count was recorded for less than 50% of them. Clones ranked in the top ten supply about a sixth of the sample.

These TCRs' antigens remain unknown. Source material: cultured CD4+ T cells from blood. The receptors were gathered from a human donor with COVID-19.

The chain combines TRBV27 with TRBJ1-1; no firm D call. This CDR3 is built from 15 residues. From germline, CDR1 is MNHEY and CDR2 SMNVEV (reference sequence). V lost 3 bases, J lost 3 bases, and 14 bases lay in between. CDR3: CASSFPSPTDTEAFF. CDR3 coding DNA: TGTGCCAGCAGTTTCCCCTCCCCGACCGACACTGAAGCTTTCTTT.

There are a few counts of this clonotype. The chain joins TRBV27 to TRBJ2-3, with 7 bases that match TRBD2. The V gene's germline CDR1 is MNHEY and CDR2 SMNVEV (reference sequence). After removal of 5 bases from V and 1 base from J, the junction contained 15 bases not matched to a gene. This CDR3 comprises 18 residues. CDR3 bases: TGTGCCAGCAGTGTCGTTTTGTCGAGCGGGGCCCGCACAGATACGCAGTATTTT. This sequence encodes CASSVVLSSGARTDTQYF.

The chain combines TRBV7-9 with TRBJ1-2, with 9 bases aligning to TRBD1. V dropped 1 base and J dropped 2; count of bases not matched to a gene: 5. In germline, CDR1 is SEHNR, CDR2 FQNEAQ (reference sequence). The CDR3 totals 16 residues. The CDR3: CASSLVTGGGNYGYTF. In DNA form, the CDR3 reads TGTGCCAGCAGCTTAGTGACAGGGGGAGGCAACTATGGCTACACCTTC.

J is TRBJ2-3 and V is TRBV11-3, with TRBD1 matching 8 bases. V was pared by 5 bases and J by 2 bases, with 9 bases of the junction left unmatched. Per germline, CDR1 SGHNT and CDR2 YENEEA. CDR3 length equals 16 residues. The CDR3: CASSTRTGSFTDTQYF. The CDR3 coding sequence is TGTGCCAGCAGCACCCGGACAGGGTCCTTCACAGATACGCAGTATTTT.

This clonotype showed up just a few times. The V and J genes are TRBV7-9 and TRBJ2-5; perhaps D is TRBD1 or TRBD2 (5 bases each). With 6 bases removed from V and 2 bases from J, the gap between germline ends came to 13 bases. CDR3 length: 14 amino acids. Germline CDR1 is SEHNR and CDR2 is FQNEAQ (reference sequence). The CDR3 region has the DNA TGTGCCAGCAGTCCAGGGTCGGGGCAAGAGACCCAGTACTTC. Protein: CASSPGSGQETQYF. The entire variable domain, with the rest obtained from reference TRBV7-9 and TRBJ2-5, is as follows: DTGVSQNPRHKITKRGQNVTFRCDPISEHNRLYWYRQTLGQGPEFLTYFQNEAQLEKSRLLSDRFSAERPKGSFSTLEIQRTEQGDSAMYLCASSPGSGQETQYFGPGTRLLVL.

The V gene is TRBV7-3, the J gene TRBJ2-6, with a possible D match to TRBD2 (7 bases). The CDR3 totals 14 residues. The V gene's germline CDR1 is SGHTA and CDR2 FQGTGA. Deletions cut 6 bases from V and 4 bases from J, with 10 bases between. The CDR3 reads CASSGGAGANVLTF. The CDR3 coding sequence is TGTGCCAGCAGTGGGGGGGCCGGGGCCAACGTCCTGACTTTC.

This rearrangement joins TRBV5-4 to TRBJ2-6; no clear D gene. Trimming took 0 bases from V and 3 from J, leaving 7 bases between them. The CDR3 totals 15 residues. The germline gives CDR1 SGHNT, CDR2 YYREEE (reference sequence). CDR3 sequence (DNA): TGTGCCAGCAGCTTGGTCGGGCGTGGGGCCAACGTCCTGACTTTC. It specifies CASSLVGRGANVLTF.

CDR3 sequence reads: CASGPTSGETGELFF. DNA for the CDR3: TGTGCCAGCGGCCCGACTAGCGGGGAAACCGGGGAGCTGTTTTTT. The rearrangement links TRBV11-3 to TRBJ2-2; 11 nucleotides line up with TRBD2. This CDR3 is 15 amino acids long. V gave up 8 bases and J gave up 5 bases; unmatched junction bases: 7. CDR1 is SGHNT and CDR2 is YENEEA in the germline V gene. Using reference TRBV11-3 and TRBJ2-2 for the parts outside the CDR3, the full variable domain is EAGVVQSPRYKIIEKKQPVAFWCNPISGHNTLYWYLQNLGQGPELLIRYENEEAVDDSQLPKDRFSAERLKGVDSTLKIQPAELGDSAVYLCASGPTSGETGELFFGEGSRLTVL.

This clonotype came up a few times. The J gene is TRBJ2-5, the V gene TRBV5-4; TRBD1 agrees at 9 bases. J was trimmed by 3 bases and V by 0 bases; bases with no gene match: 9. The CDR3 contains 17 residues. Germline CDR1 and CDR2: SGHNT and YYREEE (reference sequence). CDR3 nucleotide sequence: TGTGCCAGCAGCTTGGGGGGGACAGGGCGGGGAAAAGAGACCCAGTACTTC. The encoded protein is CASSLGGTGRGKETQYF.

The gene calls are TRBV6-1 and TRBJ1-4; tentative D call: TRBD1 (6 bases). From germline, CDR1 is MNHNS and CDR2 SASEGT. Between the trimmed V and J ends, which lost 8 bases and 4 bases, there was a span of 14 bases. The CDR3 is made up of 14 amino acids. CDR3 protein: CASRTTGSNEKLFF. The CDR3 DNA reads TGTGCCAGCCGGACGACAGGAAGTAATGAAAAACTGTTTTTT.

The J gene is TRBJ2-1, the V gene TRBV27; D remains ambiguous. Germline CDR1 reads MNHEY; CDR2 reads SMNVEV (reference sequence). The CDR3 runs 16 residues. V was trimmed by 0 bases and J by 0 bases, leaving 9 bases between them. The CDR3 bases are TGTGCCAGCAGTTTATCCGGCAGAAGCTCCTACAATGAGCAGTTCTTC. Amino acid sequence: CASSLSGRSSYNEQFF.

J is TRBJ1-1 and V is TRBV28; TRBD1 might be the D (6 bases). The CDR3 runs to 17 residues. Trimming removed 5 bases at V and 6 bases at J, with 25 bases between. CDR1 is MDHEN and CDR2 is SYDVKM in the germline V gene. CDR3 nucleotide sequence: TGTGCCAGCAGTAACCTAACAGGGCGCAGCCAGTACCCTGAAGCTTTCTTT. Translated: CASSNLTGRSQYPEAFF.